These 6 T cell receptor beta chains originate from one sample sequenced in a study of blood T cell repertoires in COVID-19. Clones were read by immunoSEQ multiplex PCR, and TCRdb kept only the in-frame ones, dropping some. The table has a few hundred thousand clones, approximately 90% seen once; the top ten hold 1.7%. The sequenced material came from peripheral blood. Every receptor here comes from a man in his sixties or seventies with acute or convalescent COVID-19.

The rearrangement uses TRBV5-8 and TRBJ2-7; D remains ambiguous. From germline, CDR1 is SGHTS and CDR2 YDEGEE. V shed 1 base and J shed 4 bases, with 15 bases lying between them. The CDR3 contains 15 residues. The CDR3 coding sequence is TGTGCCAGCAGCTTGCGGGTGTCAACTCGTTACGAGCAGTACTTC. It encodes CASSLRVSTRYEQYF. Looking up the rest from reference TRBV5-8 and TRBJ2-7 gives the full variable domain: EAGVTQSPTHLIKTRGQQATLRCSPISGHTSVYWYQQALGLGLQFLLWYDEGEERNRGNFPPRFSGRQFPNYSSELNVNALELEDSALYLCASSLRVSTRYEQYFGPGTRLTVT.

V and J are TRBV28 and TRBJ1-6, with a tentative D call TRBD1 (6 bases). CDR3 size: 16 residues. V lost 5 bases and J 5 bases, leaving 16 bases between the germline ends. The germline gives CDR1 MDHEN, CDR2 SYDVKM. CDR3 DNA sequence: TGTGCCAGCAGTCCTAGAGGGGGTACTAATAATTCACCCCTCCACTTT. It encodes CASSPRGGTNNSPLHF.

In regard to this clone: Relative to the germline gene, one junction end is altered; a read error may explain this. The V and J genes are TRBV7-9 and TRBJ2-7; 7 bases line up with TRBD2. The CDR3 contains 13 residues. The V gene's germline CDR1 is SEHNR and CDR2 FQNEAQ (reference sequence). The CDR3 reads CASSFSAGDHLAF. CDR3 coding DNA: TGTGCCAGCAGCTTCTCGGCGGGGGACCACCTCGCCTTC.

The chain carries TRBV9 and TRBJ2-6; D gene ambiguous. The CDR3 covers 16 residues. V shed 0 bases and J shed 0 bases, with 7 bases lying between them. CDR1 and CDR2 from the germline V gene are SGDLS and YYNGEE. CDR3 bases: TGTGCCAGCAGCGTAGGAGGCACCTCTGGGGCCAACGTCCTGACTTTC. It encodes CASSVGGTSGANVLTF.

The genes are TRBV18 and TRBJ1-1, with a weak D call TRBD1 (5 bases). Germline-derived CDR1 and CDR2 are KGHSH and LQKENI. Trimming shortened V by 2 bases and J by 3 bases, and 13 bases separated the two germline ends. The CDR3 extends over 15 amino acids. The CDR3 here is CASSPYSGVDTEAFF. The CDR3 DNA reads as TGTGCCAGCTCACCATATTCGGGGGTGGACACTGAAGCTTTCTTT.

This clone has just one count. The chain links TRBV18 to TRBJ1-2, with 7 positions matching TRBD1. This CDR3 comprises 15 residues. V shed 2 bases and J 7 bases; nucleotides not matched to a gene: 10. The V gene's germline CDR1 is KGHSH and CDR2 LQKENI. The CDR3 region is CASSPGTEMLAGYTF. CDR3 in DNA: TGTGCCAGCTCACCAGGGACAGAAATGTTGGCTGGCTACACCTTC. Full variable domain (missing parts from reference TRBV18 and TRBJ1-2): NAGVMQNPRHLVRRRGQEARLRCSPMKGHSHVYWYRQLPEEGLKFMVYLQKENIIDESGMPKERFSAEFPKEGPSILRIQQVVRGDSAAYFCASSPGTEMLAGYTFGSGTRLTVV.